This T cell receptor (beta chain) was found in a study of vaccination and CD4 T cells after COVID-19. The treatment was: approximately 11-day PBMC culture with coronavirus spike peptide pools or control peptides (ViraFEST assay). As regards this clonotype: Antigen specificity is unknown.

The assay that was used to sequence DNA from cultured CD4+ T cells was the Oncomine TCR Beta short-read assay. MiXCR, run by TCRdb on the PCR reads, gives a single entry per CDR3 protein. The table lists 6,100 or so distinct CDR3 sequences, around 47% of them singletons. CDR1 is DFQATT, CDR2 SNEGSKA, per germline (reference sequence). Between the trimmed V and J ends, which lost 5 bases and 6 bases, there was a span of 10 bases. This CDR3 is 11 amino acids long. The chain couples TRBV20-1 to TRBJ1-1, with D tentatively TRBD1 (6 bases). This TCR was sampled from a human donor who had recovered from COVID-19. The sample taken for sequencing was CD4+ T cells from blood, cultured in vitro. The CDR3 reads CSALRTAEAFF. In DNA form, the CDR3 reads TGCAGTGCTTTAAGGACAGCTGAAGCTTTCTTT.